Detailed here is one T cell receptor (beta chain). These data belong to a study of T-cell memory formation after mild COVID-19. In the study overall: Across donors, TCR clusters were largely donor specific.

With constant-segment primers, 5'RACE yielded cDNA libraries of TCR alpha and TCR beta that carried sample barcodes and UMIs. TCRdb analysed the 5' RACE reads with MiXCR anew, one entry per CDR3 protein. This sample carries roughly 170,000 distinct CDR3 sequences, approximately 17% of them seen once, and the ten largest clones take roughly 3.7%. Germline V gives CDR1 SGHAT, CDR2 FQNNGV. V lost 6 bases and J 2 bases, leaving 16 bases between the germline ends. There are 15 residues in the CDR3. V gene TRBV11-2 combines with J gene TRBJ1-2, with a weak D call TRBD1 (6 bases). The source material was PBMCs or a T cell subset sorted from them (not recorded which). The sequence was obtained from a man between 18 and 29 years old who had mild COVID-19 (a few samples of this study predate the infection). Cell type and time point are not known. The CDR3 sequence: CASRVTGRGNYGYTF. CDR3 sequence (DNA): TGTGCCAGCAGGGTAACAGGGAGGGGAAACTATGGCTACACCTTC. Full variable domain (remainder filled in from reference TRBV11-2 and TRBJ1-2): EAGVAQSPRYKIIEKRQSVAFWCNPISGHATLYWYQQILGQGPKLLIQFQNNGVVDDSQLPKDRFSAERLKGVDSTLKIQPAKLEDSAVYLCASRVTGRGNYGYTFGSGTRLTVV.